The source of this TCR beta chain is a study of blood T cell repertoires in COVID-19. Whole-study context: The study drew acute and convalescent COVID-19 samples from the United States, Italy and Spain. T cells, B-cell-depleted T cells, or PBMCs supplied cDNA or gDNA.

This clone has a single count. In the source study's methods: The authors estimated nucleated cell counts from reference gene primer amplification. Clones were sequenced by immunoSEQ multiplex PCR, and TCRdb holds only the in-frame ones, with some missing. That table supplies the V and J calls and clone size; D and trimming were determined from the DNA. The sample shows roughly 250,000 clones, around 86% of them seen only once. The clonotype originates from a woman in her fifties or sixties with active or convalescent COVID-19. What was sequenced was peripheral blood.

The CDR3 coding sequence is TGTGCCAGCAGTTACTATAAACAGTCAAACTATGGCTACACCTTC. This sequence encodes CASSYYKQSNYGYTF. The chain is built from TRBV6-5 and TRBJ1-2; D ambiguous. Trimming shortened V by 1 base and J by 2 bases, and 11 bases separated the two germline ends. Germline V gene lookup returns CDR1 MNHEY and CDR2 SVGAGI. This CDR3 has 15 residues.